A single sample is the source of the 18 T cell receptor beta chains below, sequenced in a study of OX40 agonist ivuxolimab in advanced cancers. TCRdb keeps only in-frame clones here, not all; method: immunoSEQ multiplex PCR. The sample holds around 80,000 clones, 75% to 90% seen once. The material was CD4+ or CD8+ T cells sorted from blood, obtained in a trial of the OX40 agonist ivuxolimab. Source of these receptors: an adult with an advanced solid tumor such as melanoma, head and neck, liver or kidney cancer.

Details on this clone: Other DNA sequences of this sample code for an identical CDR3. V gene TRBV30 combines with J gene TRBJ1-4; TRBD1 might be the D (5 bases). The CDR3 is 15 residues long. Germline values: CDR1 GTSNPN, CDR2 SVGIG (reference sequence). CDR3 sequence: CAFNRGQGLSEKLFF. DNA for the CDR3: TGTGCTTTTAATAGGGGTCAGGGCCTTAGTGAAAAACTGTTTTTT.

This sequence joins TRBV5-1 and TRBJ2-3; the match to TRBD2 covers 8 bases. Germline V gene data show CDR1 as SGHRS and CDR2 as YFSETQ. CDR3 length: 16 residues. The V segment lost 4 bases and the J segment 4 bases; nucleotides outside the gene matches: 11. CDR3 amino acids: CASSVGRTSTADTQYF. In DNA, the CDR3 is TGCGCCAGCAGCGTAGGACGGACTAGCACCGCAGATACGCAGTATTTT.

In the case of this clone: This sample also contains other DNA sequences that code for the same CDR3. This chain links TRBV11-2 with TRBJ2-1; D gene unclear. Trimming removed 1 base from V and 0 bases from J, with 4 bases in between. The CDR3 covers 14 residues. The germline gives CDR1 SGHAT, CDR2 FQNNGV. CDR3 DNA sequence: TGTGCCAGCAGCTTAGGGAGCTCCTACAATGAGCAGTTCTTC. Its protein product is CASSLGSSYNEQFF.

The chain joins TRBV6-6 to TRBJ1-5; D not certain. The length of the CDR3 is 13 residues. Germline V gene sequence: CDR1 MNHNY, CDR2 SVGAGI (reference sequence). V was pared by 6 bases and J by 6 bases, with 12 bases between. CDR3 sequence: CASSPGRIQPQHF. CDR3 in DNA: TGTGCCAGCAGCCCCGGCAGGATTCAGCCCCAGCATTTT.

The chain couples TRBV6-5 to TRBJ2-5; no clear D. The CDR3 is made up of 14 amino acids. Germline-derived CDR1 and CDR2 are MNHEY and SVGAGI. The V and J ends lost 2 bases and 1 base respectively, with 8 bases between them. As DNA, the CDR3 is TGTGCCAGCAGTTACGGTAGCCTCCAAGAGACCCAGTACTTC. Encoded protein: CASSYGSLQETQYF.

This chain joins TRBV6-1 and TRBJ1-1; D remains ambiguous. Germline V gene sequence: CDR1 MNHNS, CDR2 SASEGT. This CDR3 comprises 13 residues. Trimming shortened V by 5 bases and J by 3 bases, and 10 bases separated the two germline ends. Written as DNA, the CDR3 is TGTGCCAGCAGTAGAAAATTGGACACTGAAGCTTTCTTT. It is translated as CASSRKLDTEAFF.

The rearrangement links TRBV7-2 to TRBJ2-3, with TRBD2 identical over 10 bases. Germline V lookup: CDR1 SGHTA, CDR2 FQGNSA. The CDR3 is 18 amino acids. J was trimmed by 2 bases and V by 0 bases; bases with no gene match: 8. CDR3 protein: CASSLAPLAGVVTDTQYF. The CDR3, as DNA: TGTGCCAGCAGCTTAGCCCCCCTAGCGGGGGTCGTCACAGATACGCAGTATTTT.

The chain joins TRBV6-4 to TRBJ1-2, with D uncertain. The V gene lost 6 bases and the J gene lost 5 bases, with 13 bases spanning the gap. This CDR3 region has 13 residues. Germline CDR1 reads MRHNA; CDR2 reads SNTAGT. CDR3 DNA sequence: TGTGCCAGCAGAGAACCTGGGTCTTATGGCTACACCTTC. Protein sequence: CASREPGSYGYTF.

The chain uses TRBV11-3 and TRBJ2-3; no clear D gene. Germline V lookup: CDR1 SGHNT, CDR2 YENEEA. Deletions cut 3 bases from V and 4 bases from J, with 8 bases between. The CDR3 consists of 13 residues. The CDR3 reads CASSFAYSDTQYF. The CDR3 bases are TGTGCCAGCAGCTTTGCATATTCAGATACGCAGTATTTT.

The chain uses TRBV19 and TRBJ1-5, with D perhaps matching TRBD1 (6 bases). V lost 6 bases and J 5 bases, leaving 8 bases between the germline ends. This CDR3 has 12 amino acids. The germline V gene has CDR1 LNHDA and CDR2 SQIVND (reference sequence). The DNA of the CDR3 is TGTGCCAGTAGCCACAGGGATCAGCCCCAGCATTTT. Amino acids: CASSHRDQPQHF.

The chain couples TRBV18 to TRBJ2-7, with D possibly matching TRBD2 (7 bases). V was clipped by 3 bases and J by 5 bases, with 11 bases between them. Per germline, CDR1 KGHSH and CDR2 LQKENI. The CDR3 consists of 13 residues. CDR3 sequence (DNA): TGTGCCAGCTCACCTTCGGGGGGCAACGAGCAGTACTTC. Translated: CASSPSGGNEQYF.

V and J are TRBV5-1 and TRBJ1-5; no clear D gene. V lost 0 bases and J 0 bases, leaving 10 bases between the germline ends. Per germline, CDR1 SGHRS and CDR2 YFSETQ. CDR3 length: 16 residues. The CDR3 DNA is TGCGCCAGCAGCTTGGAAGGCCTATCTAGCAATCAGCCCCAGCATTTT. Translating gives CASSLEGLSSNQPQHF.

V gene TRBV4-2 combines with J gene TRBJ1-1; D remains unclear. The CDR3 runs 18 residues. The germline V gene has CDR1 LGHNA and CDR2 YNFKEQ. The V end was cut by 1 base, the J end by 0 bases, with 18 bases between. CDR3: CASSQVFTATLMNTEAFF. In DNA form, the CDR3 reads TGTGCCAGCAGCCAAGTTTTCACAGCAACCCTTATGAACACTGAAGCTTTCTTT.

CDR3 residues: CASSPYLNTGELFF. The CDR3 bases are TGTGCCAGCAGCCCTTACCTGAACACCGGGGAGCTGTTTTTT. This rearrangement joins TRBV9 to TRBJ2-2; D remains ambiguous. Germline V gene data show CDR1 as SGDLS and CDR2 as YYNGEE. The ends were cut back, 4 bases at V and 1 base at J, with 8 bases in the middle. The CDR3 spans 14 residues.

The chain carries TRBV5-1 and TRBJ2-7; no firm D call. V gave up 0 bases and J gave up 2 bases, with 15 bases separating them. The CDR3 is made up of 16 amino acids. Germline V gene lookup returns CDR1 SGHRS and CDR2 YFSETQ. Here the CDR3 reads CASSLDSPIVPYEQYF. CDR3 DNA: TGCGCCAGCAGCTTGGATTCCCCGATTGTTCCCTACGAGCAGTACTTC.

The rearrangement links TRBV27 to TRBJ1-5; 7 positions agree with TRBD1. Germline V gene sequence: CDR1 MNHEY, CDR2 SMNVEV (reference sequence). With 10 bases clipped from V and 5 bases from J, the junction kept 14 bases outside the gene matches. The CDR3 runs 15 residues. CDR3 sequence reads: CATRFMSGGDQPQHF. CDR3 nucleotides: TGTGCCACCCGTTTTATGTCAGGGGGGGATCAGCCCCAGCATTTT.

CDR3 in amino acids: CASTKGPPVSATNEKLFF. CDR3 coding DNA: TGTGCCAGTACCAAAGGGCCCCCAGTGAGTGCAACTAATGAAAAACTGTTTTTT. The V gene is TRBV19, the J gene TRBJ1-4; D is ambiguous. The germline V gene has CDR1 LNHDA and CDR2 SQIVND (reference sequence). V gave up 7 bases and J gave up 0 bases, with 21 bases separating them. The CDR3 totals 18 residues.

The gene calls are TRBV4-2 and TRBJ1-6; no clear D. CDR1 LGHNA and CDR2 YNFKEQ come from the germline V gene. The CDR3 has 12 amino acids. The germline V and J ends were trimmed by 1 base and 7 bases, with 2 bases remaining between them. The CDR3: CASSQVNSPLHF. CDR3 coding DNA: TGTGCCAGCAGCCAAGTGAATTCACCCCTCCACTTT.